What follows are 5 T cell receptor beta chains derived from one specimen sequenced in a study of OX40 agonist ivuxolimab in advanced cancers. Generated by immunoSEQ multiplex PCR, the TCRdb table keeps only in-frame clones and is missing some. The sample has around 14,000 clones; around 84% are singletons. The material was CD4+ or CD8+ T cells sorted from blood, obtained in a trial of the OX40 agonist ivuxolimab. All receptors come from an adult with an advanced solid tumor such as melanoma, head and neck, liver or kidney cancer.

This chain joins TRBV27 and TRBJ2-1; D gene uncertain. V shed 5 bases and J shed 9 bases, with 20 bases lying between them. The germline CDR1 and CDR2 sequences are MNHEY and SMNVEV (reference sequence). CDR3 length equals 15 residues. The CDR3 coding sequence is TGTGCCAGCAGTAGGACCTCAACGGGTTTTTCTGAGCAGTTCTTC. This encodes CASSRTSTGFSEQFF.

The chain combines TRBV6-6 with TRBJ2-7, with 7 bases fitting TRBD2. From germline, CDR1 is MNHNY and CDR2 SVGAGI (reference sequence). The length of the CDR3 is 13 residues. The trim removed 4 bases at V and 6 bases at J, leaving 6 bases unmatched. The CDR3 nucleotides read TGTGCCAGCAGTTGGTGGGAGGGATTCGAGCAGTACTTC. Translated, it gives CASSWWEGFEQYF.

This chain links TRBV28 with TRBJ2-1; 11 bases fit TRBD1. Germline trimming cut 10 bases from V and 5 bases from J; bases unmatched to any gene: 4. CDR3 length equals 13 residues. Germline CDR1 reads MDHEN; CDR2 reads SYDVKM. CDR3 bases: TGTGCCACCTCGGACAGGGGGCACAATGAGCAGTTCTTC. Encoded protein: CATSDRGHNEQFF.

The chain is built from TRBV29-1 and TRBJ2-3; 14 nucleotides match TRBD2. Germline CDR1 SQVTM, CDR2 ANQGSEA. The J segment lost 6 bases and the V segment lost 5 bases, leaving 7 bases of the junction unmatched. The length of the CDR3 is 15 residues. CDR3 nucleotide sequence: TGCAGCGTTATAGGGACTAGCGGGAGTGGTGATACGCAGTATTTT. This gives the protein CSVIGTSGSGDTQYF.

The V gene is TRBV21-1, the J gene TRBJ2-7; the table calls TRBD1, which could not be checked here. TRBV21-1 is a known pseudogene. The CDR3 has 19 amino acids. CDR3 nucleotides: TGTGCCAGCAGCCCGCGGACAGGGAGATCTTGGGACGTAGGCTACGAGCAGTACTTC. Amino acids: CASSPRTGRSWDVGYEQYF.